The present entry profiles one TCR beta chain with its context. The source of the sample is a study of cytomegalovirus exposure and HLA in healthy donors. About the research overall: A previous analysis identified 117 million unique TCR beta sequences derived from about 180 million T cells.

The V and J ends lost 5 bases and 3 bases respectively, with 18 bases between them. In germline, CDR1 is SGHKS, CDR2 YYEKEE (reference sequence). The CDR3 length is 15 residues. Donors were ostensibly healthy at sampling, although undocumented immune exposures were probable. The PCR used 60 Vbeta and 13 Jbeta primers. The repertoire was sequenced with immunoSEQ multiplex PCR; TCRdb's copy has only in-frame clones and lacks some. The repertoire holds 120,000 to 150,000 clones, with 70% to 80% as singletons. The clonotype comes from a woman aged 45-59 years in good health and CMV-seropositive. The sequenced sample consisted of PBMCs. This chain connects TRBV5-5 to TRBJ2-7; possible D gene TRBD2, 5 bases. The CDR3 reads CASRLGAAAGYEQYF. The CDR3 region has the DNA TGTGCCAGCAGGTTAGGAGCAGCGGCGGGCTACGAGCAGTACTTC.